These T cell receptor beta chains were read from a single sample in a study of regulatory T cells in long-lasting Graves disease. TCRdb processed the multiplex PCR reads anew with MiXCR; each CDR3 protein has one entry. The data contain about 450,000 distinct CDR3 sequences, around 13% of them singletons. A further study also used this sample, focusing on T cells in Graves' hyperthyroidism and ophthalmopathy.

Sequences were derived from peripheral blood mononuclear cells (PBMCs), sampled at new diagnosis, from a patient treated with antithyroid drugs. These receptors were obtained from a woman aged 50 to 60 with Graves disease. Both conserved end residues are part of each CDR3. The order of the fields is J gene, D gene, V gene, clone size, CDR3 protein, CDR3 DNA. A D gene is named only where the DNA matches it firmly. Expanded clones get a size class; other rows say once, few or many, or leave the size out.

>TRBJ1-6|NA|TRBV25-1|few
CASSENNSPLHF
TGTGCCAGCAGTGAAAATAATTCACCCCTCCACTTT
>TRBJ2-4|NA|TRBV11-3|NA
CANSSRGNIQYF
TGTGCCAACAGCAGCAGGGGAAACATTCAGTACTTC
>TRBJ1-1|TRBD1|TRBV28|many
CASSIPGTVEAFF
TGTGCCAGCAGTATACCTGGGACAGTTGAAGCTTTCTTT
>TRBJ2-7|NA|TRBV7-8|NA
CASSVSPDDRDGGAWQYF
TGTGCCAGCAGCGTAAGCCCTGACGATCGGGACGGCGGAGCTTGGCAGTACTTC
>TRBJ1-5|TRBD1|TRBV2|many
CASSRQGQGNQPQHF
TGTGCCAGCAGTCGACAGGGACAAGGCAATCAGCCCCAGCATTTT
>TRBJ2-5|NA|TRBV10-3|few
CAISQPLNTQYF
TGTGCCATATCACAACCCCTCAATACCCAGTACTTC
>TRBJ2-5|NA|TRBV12-3/TRBV12-4|many
CASSFFPRAQETQYF
TGTGCCAGCAGTTTTTTCCCACGGGCCCAAGAGACCCAGTACTTC
>TRBJ2-5|NA|TRBV7-9|NA
CASSLAQSPETQYF
TGTGCCAGCAGCCTAGCGCAGAGTCCGGAGACCCAGTACTTC
>TRBJ2-5|NA|TRBV18|many
CASSPPGGETQYF
TGTGCCAGCTCACCACCTGGGGGAGAGACCCAGTACTTC
>TRBJ1-2|TRBD1|TRBV6-5|NA
CASSYGTGGLYGYTF
TGTGCCAGCAGTTACGGGACAGGGGGCCTCTATGGCTACACCTTC
>TRBJ2-1|TRBD2|TRBV12-3/TRBV12-4|few
CASSRQGRRGLAGNNEQFF
TGTGCCAGCAGCCGGCAGGGACGAAGGGGACTAGCGGGTAACAATGAGCAGTTCTTC
>TRBJ2-2|NA|TRBV27|many
CATRFRGASRTGELFF
TGTGCCACTCGTTTTCGGGGCGCGTCCAGGACCGGGGAGCTGTTTTTT
>TRBJ1-1|NA|TRBV28|many
CASSTEGRGLNTEAFF
TGTGCCAGCAGCACGGAGGGGCGGGGGCTGAACACTGAAGCTTTCTTT
>TRBJ1-4|NA|TRBV12-3/TRBV12-4|NA
CASSLDQTGAREKLFF
TGTGCCAGCAGTTTAGACCAGACGGGGGCGCGGGAAAAACTGTTTTTT
>TRBJ1-5|NA|TRBV30|many
CAWSPGAGQPQHF
TGTGCCTGGAGTCCTGGGGCAGGGCAGCCCCAGCATTTT
>TRBJ1-6|TRBD1|TRBV12-3/TRBV12-4|NA
CASSIDRAFNSPLHF
TGTGCCAGCAGTATCGACAGGGCTTTCAATTCACCCCTCCACTTT
>TRBJ2-7|TRBD1|TRBV28|many
CASRTTGFLYEQYF
TGTGCCAGCAGAACGACAGGGTTCCTCTACGAGCAGTACTTC
>TRBJ1-5|TRBD1|TRBV19|NA
CASSTSRGIGNQPQHF
TGTGCCAGTAGTACCTCCAGGGGGATCGGCAATCAGCCCCAGCATTTT
>TRBJ2-1|NA|TRBV28|many
CASRSPSSYNEQFF
TGTGCCAGCAGGAGTCCGAGCTCCTACAATGAGCAGTTCTTC
>TRBJ2-2|NA|TRBV20-1|NA
CSAPRGPTATGELFF
TGCAGTGCACCCCGGGGCCCCACTGCCACCGGGGAGCTGTTTTTT
>TRBJ2-3|TRBD2|TRBV3-1|NA
CASSQESSSGRPGDTQYF
TGTGCCAGCAGCCAAGAAAGTTCTAGCGGGAGGCCGGGAGATACGCAGTATTTT
>TRBJ2-1|NA|TRBV5-1|NA
CASSLYDGYNEQFF
TGCGCCAGCAGCTTGTATGACGGCTACAATGAGCAGTTCTTC
>TRBJ1-1|NA|TRBV24-1|NA
CATVGEMNTEAFF
TGTGCCACCGTTGGGGAGATGAACACTGAAGCTTTCTTT
>TRBJ2-7|TRBD2|TRBV5-1|NA
CASSLTSGQYEQYF
TGCGCCAGCAGCCTAACTAGCGGACAATACGAGCAGTACTTC
>TRBJ1-5|TRBD1|TRBV3-1|NA
CASSLTGGSNHPQHF
TGTGCCAGCAGCCTGACAGGGGGGAGCAATCATCCCCAGCATTTT
>TRBJ1-1|NA|TRBV12-3/TRBV12-4|many
CASSSHAVFDTEAFF
TGTGCCAGCAGTTCCCACGCGGTGTTTGACACTGAAGCTTTCTTT
>TRBJ1-1|NA|TRBV5-5|NA
CASSGTLVNTEAFF
TGTGCCAGCAGCGGGACGTTGGTGAACACTGAAGCTTTCTTT
>TRBJ2-7|NA|TRBV5-1|many
CASSLVQGDEQYF
TGCGCCAGCAGCTTGGTCCAGGGAGACGAGCAGTACTTC
>TRBJ2-7|NA|TRBV6-2/TRBV6-3|many
CASSYRADDFYEQYF
TGTGCCAGCAGTTATCGGGCAGACGACTTCTACGAGCAGTACTTC
>TRBJ1-1|NA|TRBV3-1|NA
CASSQDRWRVWGGTEAFF
TGTGCCAGCAGCCAAGATCGGTGGAGGGTATGGGGCGGGACTGAAGCTTTCTTT
>TRBJ2-1|NA|TRBV20-1|NA
CSARGGDNEQFF
TGCAGTGCGAGAGGTGGGGACAATGAGCAGTTCTTC
>TRBJ2-7|TRBD2|TRBV9|many
CASSPSLVTGTSGSEQYF
TGTGCCAGCAGCCCTTCCCTCGTAACCGGGACTAGCGGGAGCGAGCAGTACTTC
>TRBJ2-3|NA|TRBV12-3/TRBV12-4|many
CASSPEGDTDTQYF
TGTGCCAGCAGCCCCGAGGGGGACACAGATACGCAGTATTTT
>TRBJ2-2|TRBD2|TRBV5-1|few
CASTRGSGSLANTGELFF
TGCGCCAGCACTCGGGGGAGCGGGAGTCTTGCGAACACCGGGGAGCTGTTTTTT
>TRBJ2-5|NA|TRBV12-3/TRBV12-4|many
CASSLVGRLGETQYF
TGTGCCAGCAGTTTAGTAGGACGGCTCGGGGAGACCCAGTACTTC
>TRBJ2-5|TRBD2|TRBV28|many
CASSFWSAGEIQETQYF
TGTGCCAGCAGTTTTTGGTCTGCGGGGGAGATACAAGAGACCCAGTACTTC
>TRBJ2-3|NA|TRBV28|many
CASSLPTTSTDTQYF
TGTGCCAGCAGTTTACCGACCACTAGCACAGATACGCAGTATTTT
>TRBJ2-1|NA|TRBV30|NA
CAWTVSGVEFF
TGTGCCTGGACTGTGTCGGGAGTCGAGTTCTTC
>TRBJ2-5|NA|TRBV5-6|NA
CASTRQETQYF
TGTGCCAGCACTAGACAAGAGACCCAGTACTTC
>TRBJ2-7|TRBD1|TRBV12-3/TRBV12-4|NA
CASKTGQGSYEQYF
TGTGCCAGCAAGACGGGACAGGGGTCCTACGAGCAGTACTTC
>TRBJ2-1|TRBD2|TRBV6-2/TRBV6-3|few
CASAYLAGPYNEQFF
TGTGCCAGCGCCTACTTAGCGGGCCCCTACAATGAGCAGTTCTTC
>TRBJ2-7|NA|TRBV28|many
CASSFGPPRPYEQYF
TGTGCCAGCAGTTTTGGGCCCCCCAGGCCCTACGAGCAGTACTTC
>TRBJ2-7|TRBD2|TRBV29-1|few
CSVVSQLAGGSASSYEQYF
TGCAGCGTTGTCTCCCAACTAGCGGGAGGCTCTGCGAGCTCCTACGAGCAGTACTTC
>TRBJ1-6|NA|TRBV28|many
CASSPQDGTLSSYNSPLHF
TGTGCCAGCAGTCCCCAGGATGGAACTTTAAGCTCCTATAATTCACCCCTCCACTTT
>TRBJ2-3|NA|TRBV28|many
CASSLSGETDTQYF
TGTGCCAGCAGTTTATCGGGGGAGACAGATACGCAGTATTTT
>TRBJ2-7|NA|TRBV12-3/TRBV12-4|many
CASRTPSSYEQYF
TGTGCCAGCAGAACTCCCAGCTCCTACGAGCAGTACTTC